These 30 T cell receptor beta chains originate from one sample sequenced in a study of T cell responses to AZD1222 COVID-19 vaccine. Sequenced by immunoSEQ multiplex PCR; TCRdb stores in-frame clones only, minus some. The repertoire shows 150,000 or so clones; the top ten hold around 2.4%. Sequenced: peripheral blood. The receptor set was obtained from an adult in good health.

This chain joins TRBV7-9 and TRBJ1-1, with D maybe TRBD1 (5 bases). This CDR3 has 14 residues. V lost 5 bases and J lost 0, with 10 bases in between. Germline assignment: CDR1 SEHNR and CDR2 FQNEAQ (reference sequence). DNA of the CDR3: TGTGCCAGCAGCGAGACAGAAGTGAACACTGAAGCTTTCTTT. It specifies CASSETEVNTEAFF.

For the CDR3, the DNA is TGTGCCAGCCAGGGGTCATATAATTCACCCCTCCACTTT. Its protein is CASQGSYNSPLHF. The chain carries TRBV6-5 and TRBJ1-6; tentatively, D is TRBD1 (6 bases). The CDR3 is 13 residues long. Germline lookup yields CDR1 MNHEY and CDR2 SVGAGI. The V gene lost 8 bases and the J gene lost 4 bases, with 9 bases spanning the gap.

The chain has TRBV9 and TRBJ2-1; D is ambiguous. The CDR3 length is 16 residues. Trimming removed 3 bases at V and 0 bases at J, with 13 bases between. From germline, CDR1 is SGDLS and CDR2 YYNGEE. As DNA, the CDR3 is TGTGCCAGCAGCGCACGCCCTGAGAGCTCCTACAATGAGCAGTTCTTC. Its protein product is CASSARPESSYNEQFF.

The rearrangement joins TRBV14 to TRBJ1-2; D gene uncertain. The V gene lost 1 base and the J gene lost 5 bases, with 14 bases spanning the gap. This CDR3 contains 15 residues. Looked up from germline, CDR1 is SGHDN and CDR2 is FVKESK. The CDR3 loop is CASSQGGDRLYGYTF. The CDR3 bases are TGTGCCAGCAGCCAAGGAGGAGACCGACTTTATGGCTACACCTTC.

The chain is built from TRBV27 and TRBJ2-3; 8 bases agree with TRBD2. The germline CDR1 and CDR2 sequences are MNHEY and SMNVEV (reference sequence). Germline trimming cut 6 bases from V and 6 bases from J; bases unmatched to any gene: 26. The CDR3 sequence is 20 residues long. CDR3 residues: CASRDLTTYQTSVERDTQYF. CDR3 sequence (DNA): TGTGCCAGCAGGGACCTCACTACCTACCAGACTAGCGTGGAGCGGGATACGCAGTATTTT.

V is TRBV18 and J is TRBJ2-5; D unresolved. Germline V gene lookup returns CDR1 KGHSH and CDR2 LQKENI. This CDR3 spans 13 amino acids. Trimming left V 3 bases short and J 9 bases short, with 14 bases between. The CDR3 DNA reads as TGTGCCAGCTCACCCGCCCCCGAGAGACCCCAGTACTTC. Translating it yields CASSPAPERPQYF. The whole variable domain, filled in from reference TRBV18 and TRBJ2-5, reads NAGVMQNPRHLVRRRGQEARLRCSPMKGHSHVYWYRQLPEEGLKFMVYLQKENIIDESGMPKERFSAEFPKEGPSILRIQQVVRGDSAAYFCASSPAPERPQYFGPGTRLLVL.

The V gene is TRBV6-2 or TRBV6-3, the J gene TRBJ2-1, with 10 positions matching TRBD2. V was pared by 4 bases and J by 4 bases, with 4 bases of the junction left unmatched. Germline-derived CDR1 and CDR2 are MNHEY and SVGEGT. The CDR3 extends over 15 amino acids. The CDR3 here is CASSLGLAEYNEQFF. CDR3 sequence (DNA): TGTGCCAGCAGTTTAGGACTAGCGGAATACAATGAGCAGTTCTTC.

The chain carries TRBV25-1 and TRBJ2-3, with TRBD2 as a possible D gene (5 bases). The CDR3 is 15 residues long. V gave up 5 bases and J gave up 4 bases, with 16 bases separating them. Germline CDR1 and CDR2: MGHDK and SYGVNS. This CDR3 is CASSRRFGNSDTQYF. CDR3 in DNA: TGTGCCAGCAGTCGCCGGTTCGGGAACTCAGATACGCAGTATTTT.

The chain employs TRBV7-3 and TRBJ2-2; D remains unclear. Germline values: CDR1 SGHTA, CDR2 FQGTGA. V was shortened by 5 bases and J by 4 bases, with 20 bases between the two germline ends. The CDR3 is 17 residues long. CDR3 sequence (DNA): TGTGCCAGCAGCCCACTTTCAGACCCACGGCTCACCGGGGAGCTGTTTTTT. Protein sequence: CASSPLSDPRLTGELFF.

The chain couples TRBV11-3 to TRBJ2-7; D call uncertain. The V end was cut by 0 bases, the J end by 5 bases, with 11 bases between. The CDR3 sequence is 14 residues long. Germline lookup yields CDR1 SGHNT and CDR2 YENEEA. The CDR3 protein is CASSLEGTGDEQYF. CDR3 coding DNA: TGTGCCAGCAGCTTAGAGGGTACTGGGGACGAGCAGTACTTC.

A word on this clone: Other nucleotide sequences from this sample produce the same CDR3. V and J are TRBV18 and TRBJ1-6, with D perhaps TRBD1 (6 bases). The CDR3 has 14 amino acids. Germline CDR1 and CDR2: KGHSH and LQKENI. Trimming shortened V by 3 bases and J by 3 bases, and 6 bases separated the two germline ends. The CDR3 loop reads CASSPDSYNSPLHF. CDR3 nucleotides: TGTGCCAGCTCACCGGACAGCTATAATTCACCCCTCCACTTT.

The chain recombines TRBV7-6 with TRBJ2-1; possible D gene TRBD2, 6 bases. Trimming took off 3 bases at V and 2 bases at J, with 11 bases between the two ends. The CDR3 runs to 15 residues. CDR1 and CDR2 from the germline V gene are SGHVS and FNYEAQ. DNA for the CDR3: TGTGCCAGCAGCTTGACGGGAGAACCCTACAATGAGCAGTTCTTC. The encoded protein is CASSLTGEPYNEQFF.

V gene TRBV27 combines with J gene TRBJ1-4; D is possibly TRBD1 (5 bases). In germline, CDR1 is MNHEY, CDR2 SMNVEV (reference sequence). The CDR3 has 14 amino acids. The V end lost 3 bases, the J end lost 4 bases, and 9 bases lay between the germline ends. In DNA, the CDR3 is TGTGCCAGCAGTTTGTTCGGGGGTAATGAAAAACTGTTTTTT. Amino acid sequence: CASSLFGGNEKLFF. The entire variable domain, with the rest obtained from reference TRBV27 and TRBJ1-4, is as follows: EAQVTQNPRYLITVTGKKLTVTCSQNMNHEYMSWYRQDPGLGLRQIYYSMNVEVTDKGDVPEGYKVSRKEKRNFPLILESPSPNQTSLYFCASSLFGGNEKLFFGSGTQLSVL.

This rearrangement joins TRBV5-1 to TRBJ1-2; D call uncertain. In germline, CDR1 is SGHRS, CDR2 YFSETQ. This CDR3 is 14 amino acids long. The V end was cut by 4 bases, the J end by 3 bases, with 13 bases between. The CDR3 DNA follows: TGCGCCAGCAGCCAACGGAGAGCCGACTATGGCTACACCTTC. Translating it yields CASSQRRADYGYTF.

The chain recombines TRBV11-2 with TRBJ1-3, with TRBD1 identical over 7 bases. J was trimmed by 0 bases and V by 1 base; bases with no gene match: 6. Germline V gene lookup returns CDR1 SGHAT and CDR2 FQNNGV. The CDR3 runs to 17 residues. The CDR3 bases are TGTGCCAGCAGCTTAGGTAGGACAGGAATCTCTGGAAACACCATATATTTT. Its protein is CASSLGRTGISGNTIYF.

The chain is built from TRBV11-3 and TRBJ1-1; no clear D gene. Germline CDR1 and CDR2: SGHNT and YENEEA. V was trimmed by 5 bases and J by 1 base, leaving 11 bases between them. The CDR3 is made up of 14 amino acids. For the CDR3, the DNA is TGTGCCAGCAGCCGTCGGAGGGAGAACACTGAAGCTTTCTTT. It encodes CASSRRRENTEAFF.

This chain links TRBV6-5 with TRBJ1-5; weak D call: TRBD1 (5 bases). V dropped 6 bases and J dropped 8 bases, with 20 bases sitting between them. The CDR3 has 15 residues. The germline V gene encodes CDR1 MNHEY and CDR2 SVGAGI. CDR3 DNA: TGTGCCAGCAGCCAACCGGGACTCGAAGGAGAGCCCCAGCATTTT. Amino acid sequence: CASSQPGLEGEPQHF.

The chain links TRBV18 to TRBJ2-7; D is undetermined. Deletions cut 3 bases from V and 0 bases from J, with 9 bases between. The germline V gene has CDR1 KGHSH and CDR2 LQKENI. This CDR3 region has 14 residues. CDR3: CASSPPKSSYEQYF. The CDR3 DNA sequence: TGTGCCAGCTCACCTCCCAAGAGCTCCTACGAGCAGTACTTC.

The DNA for the CDR3 is TGTGCCAGCAGCTTGAGGAGGGTGACAAACTACTATGGCTACACCTTC. Protein: CASSLRRVTNYYGYTF. This sequence joins TRBV5-4 and TRBJ1-2; no clear D gene. Germline V lookup: CDR1 SGHNT, CDR2 YYREEE (reference sequence). The CDR3 consists of 16 residues. V dropped 1 base and J dropped 3 bases, with 16 bases sitting between them.

This chain joins TRBV18 and TRBJ1-3, with no clear D. Germline CDR1 reads KGHSH; CDR2 reads LQKENI. V was clipped by 3 bases and J by 0 bases, with 9 bases between them. CDR3 length equals 15 residues. CDR3 protein: CASSPRLLSGNTIYF. The CDR3, as DNA: TGTGCCAGCTCACCTCGACTACTCTCTGGAAACACCATATATTTT. Together with reference TRBV18 and TRBJ1-3, the CDR3 gives the full variable domain: NAGVMQNPRHLVRRRGQEARLRCSPMKGHSHVYWYRQLPEEGLKFMVYLQKENIIDESGMPKERFSAEFPKEGPSILRIQQVVRGDSAAYFCASSPRLLSGNTIYFGEGSWLTVV.

The chain employs TRBV5-4 and TRBJ2-3, with 9 bases fitting TRBD2. V was pared by 3 bases and J by 3 bases, with 11 bases of the junction left unmatched. The CDR3 has 17 amino acids. Germline assignment: CDR1 SGHNT and CDR2 YYREEE (reference sequence). The CDR3 bases are TGTGCCAGCAGCTCGGGGGCGGGGGGGCTAAGGACAGATACGCAGTATTTT. Its translation is CASSSGAGGLRTDTQYF.

CDR3 protein: CASGVGFGSPLHF. The CDR3 coding sequence is TGTGCCAGCGGGGTGGGTTTTGGGTCACCCCTCCACTTT. This rearrangement joins TRBV12-3 or TRBV12-4 to TRBJ1-6; D unresolved. The ends were cut back, 8 bases at V and 10 bases at J, with 15 bases in the middle. The CDR3 covers 13 residues.

The V gene is TRBV4-1, the J gene TRBJ1-5; the D gene is possibly TRBD1 (5 bases). The V end was cut by 1 base, the J end by 3 bases, with 13 bases between. Germline V gene lookup returns CDR1 MGHRA and CDR2 YSYEKL. This CDR3 has 16 residues. The CDR3, as DNA: TGCGCCAGCAGCCAAGGAGGTCTCAGGGACAATCAGCCCCAGCATTTT. This gives the protein CASSQGGLRDNQPQHF.

The gene calls are TRBV20-1 and TRBJ1-4; possibly TRBD1 for D (5 bases). The V gene lost 3 bases and the J gene lost 7 bases, with 12 bases spanning the gap. The germline CDR1 and CDR2 sequences are DFQATT and SNEGSKA (reference sequence). The CDR3 totals 13 residues. The CDR3 sequence is CSASGQAGEKLFF. As DNA, the CDR3 is TGCAGTGCTAGTGGACAAGCAGGTGAAAAACTGTTTTTT.

The chain employs TRBV11-3 and TRBJ1-3; D not resolved. Germline V gives CDR1 SGHNT, CDR2 YENEEA. Trimming stripped 0 bases from V and 1 base from J, with 7 bases between. The CDR3 has 15 amino acids. DNA for the CDR3: TGTGCCAGCAGCTTAGATGCTTGGTCTGGAAACACCATATATTTT. It encodes CASSLDAWSGNTIYF. The variable domain in full, completed from reference TRBV11-3 and TRBJ1-3, reads EAGVVQSPRYKIIEKKQPVAFWCNPISGHNTLYWYLQNLGQGPELLIRYENEEAVDDSQLPKDRFSAERLKGVDSTLKIQPAELGDSAVYLCASSLDAWSGNTIYFGEGSWLTVV.

The chain uses TRBV9 and TRBJ1-1; D is ambiguous. With 0 bases removed from V and 4 bases from J, the gap between germline ends came to 13 bases. Per germline, CDR1 SGDLS and CDR2 YYNGEE. The CDR3 has 15 residues. The CDR3 DNA reads as TGTGCCAGCAGCGTAGGAGCATCCCCGGTCACTGAAGCTTTCTTT. Translation: CASSVGASPVTEAFF.

J is TRBJ1-2 and V is TRBV19; D perhaps matches TRBD1 (5 bases). The length of the CDR3 is 16 residues. The germline V and J ends were trimmed by 6 bases and 4 bases, with 21 bases remaining between them. CDR1 and CDR2 from the germline V gene are LNHDA and SQIVND (reference sequence). Here the CDR3 reads CASRGLSGTDPYGYTF. The CDR3 coding sequence is TGTGCCAGTAGAGGCCTGTCCGGGACGGACCCCTATGGCTACACCTTC.

This chain joins TRBV28 and TRBJ2-7, with 12 bases fitting TRBD1. The germline CDR1 and CDR2 sequences are MDHEN and SYDVKM. The trim removed 5 bases at V and 5 bases at J, leaving 7 bases unmatched. The CDR3 contains 15 residues. The CDR3 bases are TGTGCCAGCAGTCCCCGGGACAGGGGGCGAAACGAGCAGTACTTC. The encoded protein is CASSPRDRGRNEQYF.

The chain combines TRBV6-2 or TRBV6-3 with TRBJ1-2, with 7 positions matching TRBD1. Germline assignment: CDR1 MNHEY and CDR2 SVGEGT. The CDR3 length is 14 residues. The junction had 5 bases not matched to a gene; V was cut back by 0 bases and J by 7 bases. The CDR3 nucleotides are TGTGCCAGCAGTTACTCGGACAGGAGGGGTGGCTACACCTTC. Its translation is CASSYSDRRGGYTF.

V gene TRBV29-1 combines with J gene TRBJ1-1; a possible D gene is TRBD1 (5 bases). Germline CDR1 SQVTM, CDR2 ANQGSEA. Trimming pared 3 bases from V and 1 base from J, leaving 12 bases between. This CDR3 comprises 14 residues. CDR3 nucleotides: TGCAGCGTTGAGCCTCAAGACAGGAACACTGAAGCTTTCTTT. This translates into CSVEPQDRNTEAFF.